This T cell receptor beta chain was documented in a study of T cell responses to AZD1222 COVID-19 vaccine. Looked up from germline, CDR1 is SGHDT and CDR2 is YYEEEE. Trimming stripped 6 bases from V and 4 bases from J, with 13 bases between. The CDR3 has 13 amino acids. As for this clone: Antigen unknown.

General study points: Nearly half of the spike-specific TCRs reportedly recognize variant regions that carry no mutations. Baseline seropositivity characterized only a handful of AZD1222 recipients.

Clones were sequenced by immunoSEQ multiplex PCR, and TCRdb holds only the in-frame ones, with some missing. Of some 170,000 clones in the sample, 85% to 90% were seen once. Sequenced material: peripheral blood, taken on day 0 of AZD1222 vaccination. This TCR came from an adult in good health. The J gene is TRBJ1-2, the V gene TRBV5-6; tentative D call: TRBD1 (5 bases). This chain's CDR3 is CASTQGTFYGYTF. DNA of the CDR3: TGTGCCAGCACCCAGGGCACCTTCTATGGCTACACCTTC.